This is a list of T cell receptor beta chains from one sample in a study of shared clonotypes between healthy human individuals. Clones were sequenced by immunoSEQ multiplex PCR, and TCRdb holds only the in-frame ones, with some missing. The top ten clones hold approximately 0.3% of a sample with around 580,000 clones, roughly 98% of them seen once. Material: naive CD8+ T cells sorted from blood. Receptor source: a man younger than 45 in good health. Both conserved end residues are part of each CDR3. Each record gives: clone size, J gene, D gene, CDR3 length, V gene, CDR3 protein, CDR3 DNA. The D gene is left open where the match is weak. Clone size, where shown, is once, few, many, or a class for clones that have expanded.

abundance: .
j_gene: TRBJ2-2
d_gene: .
len: 12
v_gene: TRBV7-2
CDR3aa: CASSPTDGELFF
CDR3nt: TGTGCCAGCAGCCCGACGGACGGGGAGCTGTTTTTT

abundance: .
j_gene: TRBJ2-2
d_gene: .
len: 18
v_gene: TRBV10-1
CDR3aa: CASSGPPGRGENTGELFF
CDR3nt: TGCGCCAGCAGTGGCCCTCCGGGTCGAGGAGAGAACACCGGGGAGCTGTTTTTT

abundance: .
j_gene: TRBJ2-1
d_gene: .
len: 19
v_gene: TRBV5-6
CDR3aa: CASSFYQGRSDAVWNEQFF
CDR3nt: TGTGCCAGCAGCTTTTACCAGGGTAGGAGCGACGCGGTGTGGAATGAGCAGTTCTTC

abundance: .
j_gene: TRBJ1-1
d_gene: .
len: 14
v_gene: TRBV4-1
CDR3aa: CASSQEGGSTEAFF
CDR3nt: TGCGCCAGCAGCCAAGAAGGGGGTTCCACTGAAGCTTTCTTT

abundance: .
j_gene: TRBJ1-1
d_gene: .
len: 13
v_gene: TRBV27
CDR3aa: CASRTTENTEAFF
CDR3nt: TGTGCCAGCAGGACCACGGAGAACACTGAAGCTTTCTTT

abundance: .
j_gene: TRBJ2-1
d_gene: .
len: 13
v_gene: TRBV4-1
CDR3aa: CASSQVLDNEQFF
CDR3nt: TGCGCCAGCAGCCAAGTTCTAGACAATGAGCAGTTCTTC

abundance: .
j_gene: TRBJ2-7
d_gene: .
len: 14
v_gene: TRBV29-1
CDR3aa: CSVEEVGGAYEQYF
CDR3nt: TGCAGCGTTGAGGAGGTGGGAGGAGCCTACGAGCAGTACTTC

abundance: .
j_gene: TRBJ1-1
d_gene: .
len: 15
v_gene: TRBV6-1
CDR3aa: CASSEMGGRYTEAFF
CDR3nt: TGTGCCAGCAGTGAAATGGGGGGTAGGTACACTGAAGCTTTCTTT

abundance: .
j_gene: TRBJ2-7
d_gene: .
len: 15
v_gene: TRBV7-9
CDR3aa: CASSLSGTVTYEQYF
CDR3nt: TGTGCCAGCAGCCTTTCCGGGACGGTAACCTACGAGCAGTACTTC

abundance: .
j_gene: TRBJ1-1
d_gene: TRBD1
len: 16
v_gene: TRBV28
CDR3aa: CASSFPQTGGNTEAFF
CDR3nt: TGTGCCAGCAGTTTCCCTCAAACAGGGGGGAACACTGAAGCTTTCTTT

abundance: .
j_gene: TRBJ2-1
d_gene: TRBD1
len: 13
v_gene: TRBV7-2
CDR3aa: CASSFGPDRGPFF
CDR3nt: TGTGCCAGCAGCTTTGGGCCCGACAGGGGTCCGTTCTTC

abundance: once
j_gene: TRBJ2-5
d_gene: .
len: 10
v_gene: TRBV15
CDR3aa: CATSQETQYF
CDR3nt: TGTGCCACCAGCCAGGAGACCCAGTACTTC

abundance: .
j_gene: TRBJ1-5
d_gene: TRBD1
len: 18
v_gene: TRBV10-3
CDR3aa: CATYGGQGIIGANQPQHF
CDR3nt: TGTGCCACCTACGGAGGACAGGGTATAATAGGGGCTAATCAGCCCCAGCATTTT

abundance: .
j_gene: TRBJ1-1
d_gene: .
len: 13
v_gene: TRBV11-2
CDR3aa: CASSLGGPLEAFF
CDR3nt: TGTGCCAGCAGCTTAGGGGGTCCTCTTGAAGCTTTCTTT

abundance: .
j_gene: TRBJ2-1
d_gene: TRBD1
len: 17
v_gene: TRBV11-2
CDR3aa: CASKRTGTGSSYNEQFF
CDR3nt: TGTGCCAGCAAAAGAACCGGGACAGGGAGCTCCTACAATGAGCAGTTCTTC

abundance: .
j_gene: TRBJ2-7
d_gene: .
len: 17
v_gene: TRBV19
CDR3aa: CASSIATTDPVTYEQYF
CDR3nt: TGTGCCAGTAGTATAGCCACCACCGATCCCGTCACCTACGAGCAGTACTTC

abundance: .
j_gene: TRBJ2-7
d_gene: .
len: 14
v_gene: TRBV6-1
CDR3aa: CASSEYERGGEQYF
CDR3nt: TGTGCCAGCAGTGAATACGAGAGGGGGGGAGAGCAGTACTTC

abundance: .
j_gene: TRBJ2-7
d_gene: TRBD1
len: 13
v_gene: TRBV10-1
CDR3aa: CASSDRGTYEQYF
CDR3nt: TGCGCCAGCAGCGACAGGGGGACCTACGAGCAGTACTTC

abundance: once
j_gene: TRBJ2-5
d_gene: .
len: 13
v_gene: TRBV7-9
CDR3aa: CASSEVTWETQYF
CDR3nt: TGTGCCAGCAGCGAAGTGACATGGGAGACCCAGTACTTC

abundance: .
j_gene: TRBJ2-7
d_gene: TRBD2
len: 14
v_gene: TRBV28
CDR3aa: CASSPGLVGYEQYF
CDR3nt: TGTGCCAGCAGTCCGGGACTAGTTGGCTACGAGCAGTACTTC

abundance: .
j_gene: TRBJ2-3
d_gene: .
len: 14
v_gene: TRBV28
CDR3aa: CASSPRDSTDTQYF
CDR3nt: TGTGCCAGCAGTCCCCGGGACAGCACAGATACGCAGTATTTT

abundance: once
j_gene: TRBJ2-1
d_gene: .
len: 15
v_gene: TRBV5-1
CDR3aa: CASSLEREWNNEQFF
CDR3nt: TGCGCCAGCAGCTTGGAGAGGGAGTGGAACAATGAGCAGTTCTTC

abundance: .
j_gene: TRBJ1-2
d_gene: .
len: 15
v_gene: TRBV5-1
CDR3aa: CASSLDLGRGYGYTF
CDR3nt: TGCGCCAGCAGCTTGGATCTGGGAAGGGGCTATGGCTACACCTTC

abundance: .
j_gene: TRBJ2-3
d_gene: TRBD1
len: 13
v_gene: TRBV6-5
CDR3aa: CASSFQGADTQYF
CDR3nt: TGTGCCAGCAGTTTTCAGGGGGCAGATACGCAGTATTTT

abundance: .
j_gene: TRBJ2-7
d_gene: .
len: 14
v_gene: TRBV4-1
CDR3aa: CASSQGAMRDEQYF
CDR3nt: TGCGCCAGCAGCCAAGGAGCGATGAGGGATGAGCAGTACTTC

abundance: once
j_gene: TRBJ2-7
d_gene: .
len: 11
v_gene: TRBV5-8
CDR3aa: CASSLMGEQYF
CDR3nt: TGTGCCAGCAGCCTGATGGGCGAGCAGTACTTC

abundance: .
j_gene: TRBJ2-7
d_gene: .
len: 16
v_gene: TRBV7-9
CDR3aa: CASSFPGDGAPYEQYF
CDR3nt: TGTGCCAGCAGCTTTCCCGGAGACGGGGCCCCATACGAGCAGTACTTC

abundance: .
j_gene: TRBJ2-1
d_gene: TRBD2
len: 13
v_gene: TRBV19
CDR3aa: CASSRTSDNEQFF
CDR3nt: TGTGCCAGTAGTCGGACTAGCGACAATGAGCAGTTCTTC

abundance: .
j_gene: TRBJ2-2
d_gene: .
len: 13
v_gene: TRBV4-1
CDR3aa: CASSQAIYGELFF
CDR3nt: TGCGCCAGCAGCCAAGCAATTTATGGGGAGCTGTTTTTT

abundance: once
j_gene: TRBJ1-2
d_gene: .
len: 15
v_gene: TRBV7-9
CDR3aa: CASSSAGMGTYGYTF
CDR3nt: TGTGCCAGCAGCTCCGCTGGCATGGGGACCTATGGCTACACCTTC

abundance: .
j_gene: TRBJ2-7
d_gene: .
len: 15
v_gene: TRBV29-1
CDR3aa: CSVEYRGQGLYEQYF
CDR3nt: TGCAGCGTTGAATATAGGGGCCAAGGCCTTTACGAGCAGTACTTC

abundance: .
j_gene: TRBJ2-7
d_gene: .
len: 14
v_gene: TRBV5-4
CDR3aa: CASTPGSGPLEQYF
CDR3nt: TGTGCCAGCACCCCGGGGAGCGGGCCCCTCGAGCAGTACTTC

abundance: .
j_gene: TRBJ1-4
d_gene: .
len: 15
v_gene: TRBV2
CDR3aa: CASSEASGRGEKLFF
CDR3nt: TGTGCCAGCAGTGAAGCTTCGGGCAGGGGAGAAAAACTGTTTTTT

abundance: .
j_gene: TRBJ2-5
d_gene: TRBD1
len: 12
v_gene: TRBV2
CDR3aa: CASKDRVETQYF
CDR3nt: TGTGCCAGCAAAGACAGGGTAGAGACCCAGTACTTC

abundance: .
j_gene: TRBJ2-7
d_gene: TRBD2
len: 15
v_gene: TRBV28
CDR3aa: CASSFGTSGPYEQYF
CDR3nt: TGTGCCAGCAGTTTCGGGACTAGCGGCCCCTACGAGCAGTACTTC

abundance: .
j_gene: TRBJ2-2
d_gene: .
len: 12
v_gene: TRBV7-9
CDR3aa: CASSFGTGELFF
CDR3nt: TGTGCCAGCAGCTTTGGCACCGGGGAGCTGTTTTTT

abundance: .
j_gene: TRBJ2-3
d_gene: .
len: 18
v_gene: TRBV18
CDR3aa: CASSPRDAGTYNTDTQYF
CDR3nt: TGTGCCAGCTCACCACGGGACGCCGGGACTTATAACACAGATACGCAGTATTTT

abundance: .
j_gene: TRBJ2-7
d_gene: TRBD1
len: 14
v_gene: TRBV29-1
CDR3aa: CSVEGRDRGYEQYF
CDR3nt: TGCAGCGTTGAAGGGCGGGACAGGGGCTACGAGCAGTACTTC

abundance: .
j_gene: TRBJ1-1
d_gene: .
len: 14
v_gene: TRBV4-1
CDR3aa: CASSAGQGRAEAFF
CDR3nt: TGCGCCAGCAGCGCGGGCCAGGGTAGGGCTGAAGCTTTCTTT

abundance: .
j_gene: TRBJ1-1
d_gene: .
len: 15
v_gene: TRBV4-1
CDR3aa: CASSQESRTNTEAFF
CDR3nt: TGCGCCAGCAGCCAAGAGTCCAGAACGAACACTGAAGCTTTCTTT

abundance: once
j_gene: TRBJ2-7
d_gene: .
len: 15
v_gene: TRBV14
CDR3aa: CASSQIPGVTYEQYF
CDR3nt: TGTGCCAGCAGCCAAATCCCGGGGGTTACCTACGAGCAGTACTTC

abundance: .
j_gene: TRBJ1-2
d_gene: .
len: 12
v_gene: TRBV29-1
CDR3aa: CSVEARDYGYTF
CDR3nt: TGCAGCGTTGAGGCGAGGGACTATGGCTACACCTTC

abundance: .
j_gene: TRBJ1-1
d_gene: TRBD1
len: 13
v_gene: TRBV30
CDR3aa: CAWRWTGGTEAFF
CDR3nt: TGTGCCTGGCGGTGGACAGGGGGCACTGAAGCTTTCTTT

abundance: .
j_gene: TRBJ2-7
d_gene: .
len: 13
v_gene: TRBV4-1
CDR3aa: CASSLQLSYEQYF
CDR3nt: TGCGCCAGCAGCCTTCAGCTCTCCTACGAGCAGTACTTC

abundance: .
j_gene: TRBJ1-2
d_gene: .
len: 14
v_gene: TRBV7-9
CDR3aa: CASSHPLEPNGYTF
CDR3nt: TGTGCCAGCAGTCATCCGTTAGAACCGAATGGCTACACCTTC